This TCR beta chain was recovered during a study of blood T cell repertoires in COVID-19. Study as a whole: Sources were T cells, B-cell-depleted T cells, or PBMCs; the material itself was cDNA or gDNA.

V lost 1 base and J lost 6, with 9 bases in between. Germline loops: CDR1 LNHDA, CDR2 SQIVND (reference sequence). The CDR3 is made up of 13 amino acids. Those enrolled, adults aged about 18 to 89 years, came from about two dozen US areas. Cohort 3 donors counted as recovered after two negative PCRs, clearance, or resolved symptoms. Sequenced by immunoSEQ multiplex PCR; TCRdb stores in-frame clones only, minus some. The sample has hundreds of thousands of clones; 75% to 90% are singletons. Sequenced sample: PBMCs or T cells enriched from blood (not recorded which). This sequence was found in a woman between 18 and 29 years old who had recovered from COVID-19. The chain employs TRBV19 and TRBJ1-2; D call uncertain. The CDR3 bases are TGTGCCAGTAGTATAGCCGAGCGCAATGGCTACACCTTC. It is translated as CASSIAERNGYTF.